These T cell receptor beta chains were read from a single sample in a study of EBV T-cell therapy then PD-1 blockade in nasopharyngeal carcinoma. TCRdb's table, derived via immunoSEQ multiplex PCR, lists solely in-frame clones and lacks some. This repertoire shows roughly 17,000 clones, 75% to 90% found once; its top ten account for approximately 28%. Their target antigens are unknown. The specimen was CD8+ T cells from blood, collected at day 0 from a patient whose treatment included autologous EBV-specific T cells and nivolumab. The receptors come from a man in his forties or fifties with nasopharyngeal carcinoma. Each CDR3 is given with its conserved first and last residue. Fields, in order: D gene, clone size, V gene, J gene, CDR3 DNA, CDR3 protein. The D gene is left open where the match is weak. Only some rows state a clone size, as once, few, many or a class for expanded clones.

-	-	TRBV2	TRBJ1-2	TGTGCCACCCCTCGTAACGGGGGATATGGCTACACCTTC	CATPRNGGYGYTF
-	-	TRBV1	TRBJ1-1	TGCACCAGCAGCCAAGCGGGACAGGGAGAGACTGAAGCTTTCTTT	CTSSQAGQGETEAFF
-	few	TRBV6-5	TRBJ2-2	TGTGCCAGCAGGACGGGGGTTTTTGAGGCCGGGGAGCTGTTTTTT	CASRTGVFEAGELFF
-	-	TRBV7-3	TRBJ2-2	TGTGCCAGCAGCCAGGACCTAGGCGGGTCGAACACCGGGGAGCTGTTTTTT	CASSQDLGGSNTGELFF
-	-	TRBV4-1	TRBJ2-6	TGCGCCAGCAGCCAAGAGGTAGGGGCCAACGTCCTGACTTTC	CASSQEVGANVLTF
-	-	TRBV6-4	TRBJ2-1	TGTGCCAGCAGTGAAGGGCAGGGATCGGTGAATGAGCAGTTCTTC	CASSEGQGSVNEQFF
TRBD1	-	TRBV2	TRBJ2-7	TGTGCCAGCAGCAGACAGGGCTACGAGCAGTACTTC	CASSRQGYEQYF
-	-	TRBV14	TRBJ1-1	TGTGCCAGCAGCCAAGGGGGCGGGGCTTTCTTT	CASSQGGGAFF
TRBD2	-	TRBV10-2	TRBJ2-3	TGCGCCAGCAAAATTAGCGGGGGCCTCACAGATACGCAGTATTTT	CASKISGGLTDTQYF
-	few	TRBV7-9	TRBJ2-2	TGTGCCAGCAGCTTAGCGTACACCGGGGAGCTGTTTTTT	CASSLAYTGELFF
TRBD1	-	TRBV7-9	TRBJ2-4	TGTGCCAGCAGCATAAGACAGGGGAAGCACATTCAGTACTTC	CASSIRQGKHIQYF
TRBD1	-	TRBV19	TRBJ1-1	TGTGCCAGTAGTTTTGGGACAGGGCCCTACGCTTTCTTT	CASSFGTGPYAFF
TRBD1	-	TRBV7-9	TRBJ1-2	TGTGCCAGCAGTCACCCCCGGGACAGGCCCTATGGCTACACCTTC	CASSHPRDRPYGYTF
-	-	TRBV29-1	TRBJ1-4	TGCAGCGCCGTAGGCGGCAGTGAAAAACTGTTTTTT	CSAVGGSEKLFF
TRBD1	-	TRBV28	TRBJ2-1	TGTGCCAGCAGTTTCCACAGGGGCCCCACCTACAATGAGCAGTTCTTC	CASSFHRGPTYNEQFF
-	large	TRBV27	TRBJ1-4	TGTGCCAGCAGTCCTCACGGACGGGCTGGAAGTCGCGAAAAACTGTTTTTT	CASSPHGRAGSREKLFF
TRBD1	-	TRBV5-4	TRBJ2-6	TGTGCCAGCGGTCAGGGGGCTGATGGGGCCAACGTCCTGACTTTC	CASGQGADGANVLTF
TRBD1	-	TRBV3-1/TRBV3-2	TRBJ2-2	TGTGCCAGCAGCCCCGGACAGGGGGCGACCGGGGAGCTGTTTTTT	CASSPGQGATGELFF
TRBD1	-	TRBV11-3	TRBJ2-7	TGTGCCAGCAGCTCGAGGACAGGGGGCGATTACGAGCAGTACTTC	CASSSRTGGDYEQYF
-	-	TRBV6-5	TRBJ2-7	TGTGCCAGCAGATCGTTCTACGAGCAGTACTTC	CASRSFYEQYF
-	few	TRBV7-6	TRBJ2-5	TGTGCCAGCAGCCCAGGGACTCCTTTTTCCCAGTACTTC	CASSPGTPFSQYF
TRBD1	-	TRBV6-4	TRBJ2-4	TGTGCCAGCAACCAGCAGGGGGCGAAAGCCAAAAACATTCAGTACTTC	CASNQQGAKAKNIQYF
-	-	TRBV19	TRBJ1-5	TGTGCCAGTAGTCCCACCGGGGGCAATCAGCCCCAGCATTTT	CASSPTGGNQPQHF
-	-	TRBV9	TRBJ1-2	TGTGCCAGCAGCGGTACGGGGGTTGGCTATGGCTACACCTTC	CASSGTGVGYGYTF
TRBD1	-	TRBV24-1	TRBJ2-7	TGTGCCGCCAGTGCCCGGGACAGATCCTACGAGCAGTACTTC	CAASARDRSYEQYF
TRBD2	-	TRBV9	TRBJ2-3	TGTGCCAGCAGCGTAGAGACTAGCGGCACAGATACGCAGTATTTT	CASSVETSGTDTQYF
TRBD2	-	TRBV7-2	TRBJ2-1	TGTGCCAGCAGCGTTCCGGGACTAGCGGGGGTGGATGAGCAGTTCTTC	CASSVPGLAGVDEQFF
-	-	TRBV4-3	TRBJ1-2	TGCGCCAGCAGCCAAGGGCAGGGGCCCTGGCCGAACTATGGCTACACCTTC	CASSQGQGPWPNYGYTF
-	-	TRBV4-1	TRBJ1-6	TGCGCCAGCAGCCAAGAATATTTGCAGGGGCAGAATTCACCCCTCCACTTT	CASSQEYLQGQNSPLHF
TRBD2	-	TRBV2	TRBJ2-3	TGTGACAATGTGGGGGGGGTCACAGATACGCAGTATTTT	CDNVGGVTDTQYF
-	-	TRBV27	TRBJ2-7	TGTGCCAGCAGTTTAGGCTTCCCTTACGAGCAGTACTTC	CASSLGFPYEQYF
-	-	TRBV25-1	TRBJ1-2	TGTGCCAGCAGTGAACGGGGTCTCGGGTATGGCTACACCTTC	CASSERGLGYGYTF
-	-	TRBV5-1	TRBJ1-2	TGCGCCAGCAACCCCGGAGACAATTTCTATGGCTACACCTTC	CASNPGDNFYGYTF
TRBD1	-	TRBV2	TRBJ1-2	TGTGCCAGCAGTGAAGGGGGACAGGGGGCATATGGCTACACCTTC	CASSEGGQGAYGYTF
-	-	TRBV7-9	TRBJ1-5	TGTGCCAGCAGCTTGCCGGGCGCAGGAGAAAGCAATCAGCCCCAGCATTTT	CASSLPGAGESNQPQHF
-	-	TRBV4-1	TRBJ1-2	TGCGCCAGCAGCCAAGATTGGAAGGCCTCTTCCTATGGCTACACCTTC	CASSQDWKASSYGYTF
-	-	TRBV30	TRBJ1-6	TGTGCCTGGAGTGCTAGGGTTTATTCACCCCTCCACTTT	CAWSARVYSPLHF
-	-	TRBV5-1	TRBJ2-1	TGCGCCAGCAGATTTCGGGACAACTACAATGAGCAGTTCTTC	CASRFRDNYNEQFF
TRBD1	-	TRBV3-1/TRBV3-2	TRBJ1-5	TGTGCCAGCAGCCAAGATCCCGGACAGGGTTTTAATCAGCCCCAGCATTTT	CASSQDPGQGFNQPQHF
-	-	TRBV6-2/TRBV6-3	TRBJ1-1	TGTGCCAGCAGTCAGGGTTTTCAGGAAACTGAAGCTTTCTTT	CASSQGFQETEAFF
-	once	TRBV7-9	TRBJ1-6	TGTGCCAGCAGCTTAGGGAGTTCACCCCTCCACTTT	CASSLGSSPLHF
TRBD1	-	TRBV19	TRBJ2-2	TGTGCCAGTAGTCCCCCGACAGGGGCGACCGGGGAGCTGTTTTTT	CASSPPTGATGELFF
TRBD2	few	TRBV4-2	TRBJ2-7	TGTGCCAGCAGCCAAGATGGGGCGGGGGGATCCTACGAGCAGTACTTC	CASSQDGAGGSYEQYF
-	-	TRBV5-4	TRBJ2-5	TGTGCCAGCAGCTTGATCGGAGGGGAGTGGGGGCCGCCCCAAGAGACCCAGTACTTC	CASSLIGGEWGPPQETQYF
-	-	TRBV6-1	TRBJ2-3	TGTGCCAGCAGTGAGGAAATAAAAGATACGCAGTATTTT	CASSEEIKDTQYF
-	-	TRBV5-6	TRBJ2-2	TGTGCCAGCAACGGTTTGTCCGCGAACACCGGGGAGCTGTTTTTT	CASNGLSANTGELFF
TRBD1	-	TRBV10-2	TRBJ1-2	TGCGCCAGCAGTGCCGGGACAGGGGGAGTCTATGGCTACACCTTC	CASSAGTGGVYGYTF
-	-	TRBV19	TRBJ2-7	TGTGCCAGTAGTATCCAGAGCTCCTACGAGCAGTACTTC	CASSIQSSYEQYF
-	once	TRBV10-3	TRBJ2-7	TGTGCCATCAGTGAGTCGACATTGGGGATCTCCTACGAGCAGTACTTC	CAISESTLGISYEQYF
-	-	TRBV7-9	TRBJ1-2	TGTGCCAGCAGCTTAGCGTACGTTGACAGTAATTATGGCTACACCTTC	CASSLAYVDSNYGYTF
-	once	TRBV11-2	TRBJ2-1	TGTGCCAGCAGCTTTGGAGGGAATGAGCAGTTCTTC	CASSFGGNEQFF
-	-	TRBV27	TRBJ1-1	TGTGCCAGCAGTCCGATCCAGGGTTTCGGCACTGAAGCTTTCTTT	CASSPIQGFGTEAFF
-	once	TRBV6-5	TRBJ2-7	TGTGCCAGCAGTTACTCGGGACACCAGCCCTACGAGCAGTACTTC	CASSYSGHQPYEQYF
-	-	TRBV5-1	TRBJ1-1	TGCGCCAGCAGCCAAGGACACAAGAACACTGAAGCTTTCTTT	CASSQGHKNTEAFF
-	once	TRBV5-1	TRBJ1-5	TGCGCCAGCAGCTTGTGGGGGGGACTCAATCAGCCCCAGCATTTT	CASSLWGGLNQPQHF
TRBD1	once	TRBV19	TRBJ2-3	TGTGCCAGTAGTAAGGACAGGGGGCGAGGTACAGATACGCAGTATTTT	CASSKDRGRGTDTQYF
-	few	TRBV24-1	TRBJ1-1	TGTGCCACCAGTGATTTGAAGGGCATGAACACTGAAGCTTTCTTT	CATSDLKGMNTEAFF
-	-	TRBV5-5	TRBJ2-4	TGTGCCAGCAGCAGGCACACCTCTCTCAATGGAAACATTCAGTACTTC	CASSRHTSLNGNIQYF
-	-	TRBV21-1	TRBJ1-5	TGTGCCAGCAGCTCGCGACAGGGCCGCAATCAGCCCCAGCATTTT	CASSSRQGRNQPQHF